The 18 T cell receptor beta chains given below trace back to one sample, sequenced in a study of T cells after posttransplantation cyclophosphamide. A marrow graft followed busulfan-fludarabine conditioning, with cyclophosphamide on days +3 and +4. TCRdb's table, derived via immunoSEQ multiplex PCR, lists solely in-frame clones and lacks some. The sample contains some 4,300 clones, about 76% of which appear only once. Sequencing was performed on PBMCs, taken 29 days after a stem cell transplant with posttransplant cyclophosphamide. The receptors were gathered from a male patient aged 45-60 years who received an allogeneic stem cell transplant from an unrelated donor, was CMV-positive, and had acute GVHD only. Some T cells may have originated in the graft donor.

V usage is TRBV28 and J usage is TRBJ2-5; 8 positions agree with TRBD2. From germline, CDR1 is MDHEN and CDR2 SYDVKM. This CDR3 is 14 amino acids long. V lost 5 bases and J lost 5; bases outside the gene matches: 7. CDR3 DNA: TGTGCCAGCAGTATCCGGGGGGGCTTTGAGACCCAGTACTTC. Protein: CASSIRGGFETQYF.

This clone came up a few times. The gene calls are TRBV11-3 and TRBJ2-7, with 10 bases matching TRBD2. The CDR3 spans 16 residues. The junction had 9 bases not matched to a gene; V was cut back by 2 bases and J by 5 bases. CDR1 and CDR2 (germline): SGHNT, YENEEA. CDR3 protein: CASSLRLAGDRNEQYF. The CDR3 DNA reads as TGTGCCAGCAGCTTACGCCTAGCGGGAGACCGGAACGAGCAGTACTTC.

This clone was counted a few times. The gene calls are TRBV5-6 and TRBJ2-7, with 8 nucleotides matching TRBD1. V was pared by 2 bases and J by 3 bases, with 7 bases of the junction left unmatched. The CDR3 contains 15 residues. Germline CDR1 SGHDT, CDR2 YYEEEE. The CDR3 DNA reads as TGTGCCAGCAGCTTCGACAGGGGTTTCTTCTACGAGCAGTACTTC. Amino acids: CASSFDRGFFYEQYF.

The rearrangement uses TRBV6-1 and TRBJ2-7, with TRBD1 matching 8 bases. The CDR3 contains 12 residues. The germline gives CDR1 MNHNS, CDR2 SASEGT. Germline trimming cut 8 bases from V and 2 bases from J; bases unmatched to any gene: 2. Here the CDR3 reads CASGTGPYEQYF. In DNA form, the CDR3 reads TGTGCCAGCGGGACAGGTCCCTACGAGCAGTACTTC.

The chain has TRBV9 and TRBJ2-2; 8 positions match TRBD2. Germline CDR1 SGDLS, CDR2 YYNGEE. Trimming cost V 3 bases and J 2 bases; bases outside gene matches: 3. The CDR3 loop spans 15 amino acids. CDR3 loop: CASSDGLANTGELFF. The CDR3 DNA is TGTGCCAGCAGCGATGGACTAGCCAACACCGGGGAGCTGTTTTTT.

This sequence joins TRBV27 and TRBJ2-5; a weak D match, TRBD1 (6 bases). V was pared by 5 bases and J by 4 bases, with 20 bases between. The V gene's germline CDR1 is MNHEY and CDR2 SMNVEV (reference sequence). This CDR3 comprises 16 residues. The CDR3 is CASSIFRGSAGETQYF. DNA for the CDR3: TGTGCCAGCAGTATATTCAGGGGCAGCGCAGGAGAGACCCAGTACTTC.

This chain joins TRBV27 and TRBJ2-5, with 7 bases identical to TRBD2. CDR3 length: 14 residues. V was clipped by 2 bases and J by 3 bases; unmatched bases: 3. The V gene's germline CDR1 is MNHEY and CDR2 SMNVEV (reference sequence). In DNA form, the CDR3 reads TGTGCCAGCAGTTTAGGGGGGGTTGAAGAGACCCAGTACTTC. Its protein product is CASSLGGVEETQYF.

V usage is TRBV28 and J usage is TRBJ2-7; a weak D match, TRBD2 (5 bases). Trimming pared 5 bases from V and 1 base from J, leaving 12 bases between. This CDR3 region has 14 residues. Germline CDR1 is MDHEN and CDR2 is SYDVKM. DNA for the CDR3: TGTGCCAGCAGTCCCCCGGGAAGATCCTACGAGCAGTACTTC. It specifies CASSPPGRSYEQYF.

The chain carries TRBV4-1 and TRBJ2-5; unclear D gene. With 1 base removed from V and 4 bases from J, the gap between germline ends came to 4 bases. This CDR3 is 12 amino acids long. Germline CDR1 MGHRA, CDR2 YSYEKL. The CDR3 DNA reads as TGCGCCAGCAGCCAAGGCGGAGAGACCCAGTACTTC. Its translation is CASSQGGETQYF.

J is TRBJ2-5 and V is TRBV5-1; D remains ambiguous. Germline CDR1 and CDR2: SGHRS and YFSETQ. This CDR3 has 14 residues. V lost 2 bases and J lost 0, with 8 bases in between. The CDR3 spells CASSLASYQETQYF. The CDR3 DNA is TGCGCCAGCAGCTTAGCCTCGTACCAAGAGACCCAGTACTTC. The full variable domain, rest sourced from reference TRBV5-1 and TRBJ2-5, is KAGVTQTPRYLIKTRGQQVTLSCSPISGHRSVSWYQQTPGQGLQFLFEYFSETQRNKGNFPGRFSGRQFSNSRSEMNVSTLELGDSALYLCASSLASYQETQYFGPGTRLLVL.

V usage is TRBV6-6 and J usage is TRBJ2-7; 8 bases map to TRBD1. The length of the CDR3 is 14 residues. The V segment lost 2 bases and the J segment 3 bases; nucleotides outside the gene matches: 3. Germline assignment: CDR1 MNHNY and CDR2 SVGAGI (reference sequence). The CDR3 sequence is CASSYQDRDYEQYF. For the CDR3, the DNA is TGTGCCAGCAGTTACCAGGACAGGGACTACGAGCAGTACTTC.

The CDR3 DNA reads as TGTGCCAGCAGCGTTCAACTAGCTTATACCGGGGAGCTGTTTTTT. It specifies CASSVQLAYTGELFF. This sequence joins TRBV9 and TRBJ2-2; TRBD2 is a possible D gene (6 bases). Trimming stripped 2 bases from V and 5 bases from J, with 13 bases between. CDR1 SGDLS and CDR2 YYNGEE come from the germline V gene. CDR3 length: 15 residues.

This clone showed up just a few times. This rearrangement joins TRBV28 to TRBJ1-1; D may be TRBD1 (5 bases). This CDR3 has 15 residues. With 7 bases removed from V and 0 bases from J, the gap between germline ends came to 15 bases. Looked up from germline, CDR1 is MDHEN and CDR2 is SYDVKM. The CDR3, as DNA: TGTGCCAGCAACCAGGGAAGGGCCTTGAACACTGAAGCTTTCTTT. The encoded protein is CASNQGRALNTEAFF.

This chain joins TRBV11-3 and TRBJ2-7, with 7 bases matching TRBD1. Trimming cost V 1 base and J 6 bases; bases outside gene matches: 6. The CDR3 extends over 14 amino acids. Germline-derived CDR1 and CDR2 are SGHNT and YENEEA. In DNA form, the CDR3 reads TGTGCCAGCAGCTTAGTGGCAGGGGGACGCGAGCAGTACTTC. Protein sequence: CASSLVAGGREQYF. Supplemented by reference TRBV11-3 and TRBJ2-7, the full variable domain reads EAGVVQSPRYKIIEKKQPVAFWCNPISGHNTLYWYLQNLGQGPELLIRYENEEAVDDSQLPKDRFSAERLKGVDSTLKIQPAELGDSAVYLCASSLVAGGREQYFGPGTRLTVT.

This clone showed up just a few times. The V and J genes are TRBV30 and TRBJ2-3, with TRBD2 matching over 9 bases. Germline values: CDR1 GTSNPN, CDR2 SVGIG (reference sequence). Trimming took 4 bases from V and 2 from J; bases not matched to a gene: 1. The CDR3 is 13 residues long. As DNA, the CDR3 is TGTGCCTGGACTAGCGGGATCACAGATACGCAGTATTTT. This codes for CAWTSGITDTQYF. Based on the CDR3 plus reference TRBV30 and TRBJ2-3, the full variable domain is SQTIHQWPATLVQPVGSPLSLECTVEGTSNPNLYWYRQAAGRGLQLLFYSVGIGQISSEVPQNLSASRPQDRQFILSSKKLLLSDSGFYLCAWTSGITDTQYFGPGTRLTVL.

As to this clone: A read error may account for a junction end that differs from germline. The rearrangement joins TRBV13 to TRBJ2-1, with TRBD2 matching over 12 bases. This CDR3 has 15 residues. From germline, CDR1 is PRHDT and CDR2 FYEKMQ (reference sequence). The CDR3 DNA reads TGTGCCAGCAGCATAGGACTAGCGGGATACAATGAGCAGTTCTTC. This codes for CASSIGLAGYNEQFF.

This clone was picked up a small number of times. Relative to the germline gene, one junction end is altered; a read error may explain this. The CDR3 region is CASSLAGTYNEQFF. CDR3 bases: TGTGCCAGCAGCCTAGCCGGGACCTACAATGAGCAGTTCTTC. The gene calls are TRBV7-6 and TRBJ2-1, with a possible D match to TRBD2 (5 bases). The germline V gene has CDR1 SGHVS and CDR2 FNYEAQ. CDR3 size: 14 residues.

This chain uses TRBV9 with TRBJ2-7; 9 positions match TRBD2. J lost 4 bases, V lost 4 bases, and 12 bases had no gene match. Germline V gives CDR1 SGDLS, CDR2 YYNGEE. This CDR3 is 16 amino acids long. For the CDR3, the DNA is TGTGCCAGCAGCCAACGATTAGCGGGAGTGGAATACGAGCAGTACTTC. It translates to CASSQRLAGVEYEQYF.